This T cell receptor beta chain was captured in a study of vaccination and CD4 T cells after COVID-19. Study-wide background: In the control cultures, a CEFX pool, an HIV-1 Nef pool, or no peptide was supplied. The study, taken as a whole, reports: Convalescent patients' median share of reactive clones seen only post-vaccination was about 88%.

As for treatment: approximately nine-day PBMC culture with coronavirus spike peptide pools or control peptides (ViraFEST assay). About this clonotype itself: Its antigen is still unknown.

With the Oncomine TCR Beta short-read assay, DNA from cultured CD4+ T cells was sequenced. MiXCR, run by TCRdb on the PCR reads, gives a single entry per CDR3 protein. The sample lists 15,000 to 20,000 distinct CDR3 sequences; roughly two thirds were seen once. The CDR3 contains 17 residues. Germline V gene lookup returns CDR1 MNHNS and CDR2 SASEGT. With 6 bases removed from V and 0 bases from J, the gap between germline ends came to 17 bases. Sequenced: CD4+ T cells from blood, cultured in vitro. The receptor was isolated from a human donor who had recovered from COVID-19. The chain recombines TRBV6-1 with TRBJ1-4; TRBD1 might be the D (5 bases). The CDR3 loop reads CASSQPGRRPTNEKLFF. The CDR3, as DNA: TGTGCCAGCAGCCAACCGGGACGGCGACCAACTAATGAAAAACTGTTTTTT.